A single sample is the source of the 32 T cell receptor beta chains below, sequenced in a study of Ad26.COV2.S vaccination and SARS-CoV-2 variants. Treatment: around 19 received Ad26.COV2.S at low or high dose, single or two shots; about 5 received placebo; per-sample allocation not given. Samples came from day 63 after the first vaccine or placebo injection. This table comes from immunoSEQ multiplex PCR, and its TCRdb copy is limited to in-frame clones, with some not included. Among about 480,000 clones listed, around 90% were seen once. Source: peripheral blood, taken in a trial of Ad26.COV2.S vaccine versus placebo. Receptors were obtained from a person between 18 and 65 years old who received the Ad26.COV2.S COVID-19 vaccine or a placebo.

The chain employs TRBV28 and TRBJ2-3, with a weak D call TRBD1 (6 bases). Germline V gene data show CDR1 as MDHEN and CDR2 as SYDVKM. V lost 6 bases, J lost 4 bases, and 20 bases lay in between. The CDR3 is made up of 16 amino acids. DNA of the CDR3: TGTGCCAGCAGCGCCCCGACAGGTTCAAGCTCAGATACGCAGTATTTT. Translated: CASSAPTGSSSDTQYF.

V is TRBV7-3 and J is TRBJ2-6; a weak D match, TRBD2 (5 bases). This CDR3 comprises 18 residues. The germline CDR1 and CDR2 sequences are SGHTA and FQGTGA. The V end lost 2 bases, the J end lost 0 bases, and 14 bases lay between the germline ends. The CDR3 spells CASSLGPSRVSGANVLTF. CDR3 sequence (DNA): TGTGCCAGCAGCTTAGGCCCTTCGCGGGTCTCTGGGGCCAACGTCCTGACTTTC.

The gene calls are TRBV29-1 and TRBJ2-5; D unresolved. This CDR3 region has 11 residues. From germline, CDR1 is SQVTM and CDR2 ANQGSEA. Trimming shortened V by 5 bases and J by 4 bases, and 8 bases separated the two germline ends. The CDR3 here is CSVRDPETQYF. The DNA of the CDR3 is TGCAGCGTTCGAGACCCAGAGACCCAGTACTTC.

This clone showed up just a few times. V usage is TRBV2 and J usage is TRBJ1-2; weak D call: TRBD1 (5 bases). Germline V gene sequence: CDR1 SNHLY, CDR2 FYNNEI. Trimming stripped 4 bases from V and 8 bases from J, with 11 bases between. The CDR3 totals 12 residues. The DNA for the CDR3 is TGTGCCAGCAGTGGGACATTACTAGGCTACACCTTC. This translates into CASSGTLLGYTF.

This chain connects TRBV18 to TRBJ2-6, with unresolved D. Per germline, CDR1 KGHSH and CDR2 LQKENI. The CDR3 is 16 residues long. Trimming removed 3 bases from V and 0 bases from J, with 9 bases in between. CDR3 in DNA: TGTGCCAGCTCACCCTTGGATGTCTCTGGGGCCAACGTCCTGACTTTC. Protein: CASSPLDVSGANVLTF.

This clone was picked up one time. The chain recombines TRBV3-1 (or the pseudogene TRBV3-2) with TRBJ1-2, with 7 bases identical to TRBD1. V trimming: 1 base; J trimming: 4 bases; junction bases outside the gene matches: 6. The CDR3 runs 15 residues. Germline V gene data show CDR1 as LGHDT and CDR2 as YNNKEL (reference sequence). The CDR3 nucleotides read TGTGCCAGCAGCCAAGTGAGACAGGGCCGCTATGGCTACACCTTC. Translating it yields CASSQVRQGRYGYTF.

The gene calls are TRBV5-4 and TRBJ2-1; D not certain. Germline CDR1 and CDR2: SGHNT and YYREEE (reference sequence). The CDR3 runs 15 residues. With 4 bases removed from V and 0 bases from J, the gap between germline ends came to 11 bases. The CDR3 reads CASSPSADSYNEQFF. The CDR3 DNA sequence: TGTGCCAGCAGCCCCTCGGCCGACTCCTACAATGAGCAGTTCTTC.

This sequence joins TRBV5-1 and TRBJ1-1; D remains unclear. Trimming shortened V by 0 bases and J by 4 bases, and 4 bases separated the two germline ends. The CDR3 covers 12 residues. Germline V gene lookup returns CDR1 SGHRS and CDR2 YFSETQ. The CDR3 loop is CASSLESTEAFF. For the CDR3, the DNA is TGCGCCAGCAGCTTGGAGAGCACTGAAGCTTTCTTT.

V is TRBV19 and J is TRBJ2-3, with D maybe TRBD1 (6 bases). The germline CDR1 and CDR2 sequences are LNHDA and SQIVND (reference sequence). The CDR3 sequence is 12 residues long. Trimming took off 7 bases at V and 9 bases at J, with 14 bases between the two ends. CDR3 DNA: TGTGCCAGTACCCAACAGGGCGGGACGCAGTATTTT. This encodes CASTQQGGTQYF.

As to this clone: The same CDR3 arises from other DNA sequences in this sample as well. The chain links TRBV7-2 to TRBJ1-5; 12 bases line up with TRBD1. Germline CDR1 and CDR2: SGHTA and FQGNSA. V was pared by 6 bases and J by 4 bases, with 4 bases of the junction left unmatched. The length of the CDR3 is 15 residues. CDR3 amino acids: CASSMGQGANQPQHF. CDR3 DNA sequence: TGTGCCAGCAGTATGGGACAGGGGGCGAATCAGCCCCAGCATTTT.

The V gene is TRBV3-1 (or the pseudogene TRBV3-2), the J gene TRBJ2-1; 7 bases line up with TRBD2. CDR1 is LGHDT, CDR2 YNNKEL, per germline (reference sequence). J gave up 8 bases and V 4 bases, and 14 bases lay outside the gene matches. CDR3 length equals 16 residues. The CDR3 sequence is CASSPPLGGSKDEQFF. The CDR3, as DNA: TGTGCCAGCAGCCCACCTCTAGGCGGGAGCAAAGATGAGCAGTTCTTC.

The chain combines TRBV24-1 with TRBJ2-1, with 7 bases lining up with TRBD2. Germline-derived CDR1 and CDR2 are KGHDR and SFDVKD. The CDR3 is made up of 12 amino acids. J lost 6 bases, V lost 9 bases, and 4 bases had no gene match. CDR3 sequence (DNA): TGTGCCACCGGGACTACGCTCAATGAGCAGTTCTTC. Protein product: CATGTTLNEQFF.

The J gene is TRBJ2-1, the V gene TRBV4-3, with 8 positions matching TRBD1. Germline CDR1 reads LGHNA; CDR2 reads YSLEER. V lost 1 base, J lost 0 bases, and 11 bases stayed unmatched. There are 19 residues in the CDR3. CDR3 sequence: CASSQVEAGGYSSYNEQFF. The CDR3 DNA follows: TGCGCCAGCAGCCAAGTGGAGGCAGGGGGCTATAGCTCCTACAATGAGCAGTTCTTC.

This chain connects TRBV5-1 to TRBJ2-7; D gene ambiguous. Trimming cost V 1 base and J 0 bases, with 8 bases left between them. CDR3 length: 14 residues. In germline, CDR1 is SGHRS, CDR2 YFSETQ. CDR3 sequence (DNA): TGCGCCAGCAGCTTGACGGCCAGCTCCTACGAGCAGTACTTC. Encoded protein: CASSLTASSYEQYF.

This chain uses TRBV7-3 with TRBJ2-3, with TRBD2 matching 10 bases. Looked up from germline, CDR1 is SGHTA and CDR2 is FQGTGA. This CDR3 region has 14 residues. V was pared by 3 bases and J by 3 bases, with 0 bases of the junction left unmatched. The CDR3 reads CASSLTSGTDTQYF. CDR3 sequence (DNA): TGTGCCAGCAGCTTGACTAGCGGGACAGATACGCAGTATTTT.

The J gene is TRBJ2-1, the V gene TRBV19; 7 nucleotides agree with TRBD1. This CDR3 is 14 amino acids long. Unmatched junction bases numbered 6, after V lost 5 bases and J lost 5 bases. The V gene's germline CDR1 is LNHDA and CDR2 SQIVND (reference sequence). DNA of the CDR3: TGTGCCAGTAGTGTACAGGGGCCGGACAATGAGCAGTTCTTC. This codes for CASSVQGPDNEQFF.

This clone appeared once. The rearrangement joins TRBV29-1 to TRBJ1-1; possibly TRBD1 for D (5 bases). The CDR3 runs to 13 residues. V dropped 3 bases and J dropped 4 bases, with 12 bases sitting between them. CDR1 is SQVTM and CDR2 is ANQGSEA in the germline V gene. The CDR3 reads CSVDGGGGTEAFF. CDR3 nucleotides: TGCAGCGTTGACGGTGGCGGGGGCACTGAAGCTTTCTTT.

The V call is TRBV10-3, the J call TRBJ2-7, with a possible D match to TRBD1 (5 bases). The length of the CDR3 is 12 residues. Germline V gene sequence: CDR1 ENHRY, CDR2 SYGVKD. Trimming left V 11 bases short and J 0 bases short, with 11 bases between. CDR3 sequence (DNA): TGTGCCGCCTCAGGGCTCTCCTACGAGCAGTACTTC. Encoded protein: CAASGLSYEQYF.

V and J are TRBV30 and TRBJ1-4, with D possibly being TRBD1 (6 bases). V was clipped by 3 bases and J by 7 bases, with 9 bases between them. The germline V gene has CDR1 GTSNPN and CDR2 SVGIG (reference sequence). The CDR3 sequence is 12 residues long. DNA for the CDR3: TGTGCCTGGAGCCGAGGGGGTGAAAAACTGTTTTTT. The encoded protein is CAWSRGGEKLFF.

The chain employs TRBV9 and TRBJ2-2, with D hard to call. In germline, CDR1 is SGDLS, CDR2 YYNGEE. Trimming pared 4 bases from V and 3 bases from J, leaving 10 bases between. CDR3 size: 14 residues. The CDR3 DNA reads TGTGCCAGCAGCCCGGCTAGGTACACCGGGGAGCTGTTTTTT. Residues: CASSPARYTGELFF.

The V call is TRBV3-1 (or the pseudogene TRBV3-2), the J call TRBJ2-1; 14 nucleotides agree with TRBD2. The CDR3 contains 17 residues. The germline V gene encodes CDR1 LGHDT and CDR2 YNNKEL (reference sequence). The ends lost 2 bases at V and 7 bases at J; junction bases unmatched: 7. CDR3 bases: TGTGCCAGCAGCCAACAGTCCGGGACTAGCGGGAGAAATGAGCAGTTCTTC. Its translation: CASSQQSGTSGRNEQFF.

The V and J genes are TRBV28 and TRBJ2-7; 7 bases line up with TRBD2. The germline CDR1 and CDR2 sequences are MDHEN and SYDVKM. The CDR3 extends over 15 amino acids. V lost 3 bases and J lost 1; bases outside the gene matches: 6. The CDR3 nucleotides are TGTGCCAGCAGTTTTTCCTGGGGGGGATCCTACGAGCAGTACTTC. Translated: CASSFSWGGSYEQYF.

The chain couples TRBV10-2 to TRBJ1-3; 8 bases fit TRBD1. Germline lookup yields CDR1 WSHSY and CDR2 SAAADI. V shed 0 bases, J shed 1 base, and the junction held 14 bases outside the gene matches. This CDR3 region has 20 residues. In nucleotides, the CDR3 is TGCGCCAGCAGTGAGTCCCCAACGAACTACAGGGGGAAGTCTGGAAACACCATATATTTT. Its translation: CASSESPTNYRGKSGNTIYF.

The V and J genes are TRBV28 and TRBJ1-1, with 7 bases fitting TRBD1. Per the germline V gene, CDR1 is MDHEN and CDR2 is SYDVKM. Trimming at V came to 6 bases and at J to 1 base, leaving 14 bases not matched to a gene. The CDR3 loop spans 17 amino acids. CDR3 sequence reads: CASSSGGGLVSNTEAFF. The CDR3, as DNA: TGTGCCAGCAGCAGTGGAGGGGGCCTCGTCTCGAACACTGAAGCTTTCTTT.

V and J are TRBV30 and TRBJ2-7, with TRBD2 identical over 7 bases. J gave up 2 bases and V 2 bases, and 15 bases lay outside the gene matches. The CDR3 has 17 amino acids. Germline V gene data show CDR1 as GTSNPN and CDR2 as SVGIG (reference sequence). DNA for the CDR3: TGTGCCTGGAGTAGGGCGAGAGGCGGGAGTCGCCCCTACGAGCAGTACTTC. Protein sequence: CAWSRARGGSRPYEQYF.

The chain links TRBV6-6 to TRBJ2-7; no clear D. Deletions cut 6 bases from V and 3 bases from J, with 9 bases between. The CDR3 runs to 12 residues. Germline CDR1 MNHNY, CDR2 SVGAGI (reference sequence). CDR3 DNA sequence: TGTGCCAGCAGCTTAGAAGACTACGAGCAGTACTTC. As protein: CASSLEDYEQYF.

This clone occurred once. The gene calls are TRBV28 and TRBJ2-7; D unclear. Trimming took off 5 bases at V and 0 bases at J, with 17 bases between the two ends. The CDR3 runs 16 residues. Germline assignment: CDR1 MDHEN and CDR2 SYDVKM. CDR3 nucleotides: TGTGCCAGCAGTCTCCCACCTGCCCATGGCTCCTACGAGCAGTACTTC. This translates into CASSLPPAHGSYEQYF. The full variable domain, its missing parts supplied by reference TRBV28 and TRBJ2-7, is DVKVTQSSRYLVKRTGEKVFLECVQDMDHENMFWYRQDPGLGLRLIYFSYDVKMKEKGDIPEGYSVSREKKERFSLILESASTNQTSMYLCASSLPPAHGSYEQYFGPGTRLTVT.

The rearrangement uses TRBV5-6 and TRBJ2-7, with D possibly being TRBD1 (5 bases). CDR1 is SGHDT, CDR2 YYEEEE, per germline. V was pared by 0 bases and J by 0 bases, with 10 bases between. The CDR3 is 15 amino acids. CDR3 amino acids: CASSLDRRFSYEQYF. CDR3 sequence (DNA): TGTGCCAGCAGCTTGGACAGGAGATTCTCCTACGAGCAGTACTTC.

The chain uses TRBV5-6 and TRBJ2-2; 14 positions match TRBD2. Germline CDR1 SGHDT, CDR2 YYEEEE. With V trimmed by 2 bases and J by 2 bases, 2 bases remained unmatched. CDR3 length: 17 amino acids. CDR3: CASSFGTSGSNTGELFF. CDR3 DNA: TGTGCCAGCAGCTTTGGGACTAGCGGGAGCAACACCGGGGAGCTGTTTTTT.

This clone was observed a few times. The V gene is TRBV4-1, the J gene TRBJ1-5; tentatively, D is TRBD1 (6 bases). Trimming took 3 bases from V and 5 from J, leaving 20 bases between them. This CDR3 has 17 amino acids. The germline V gene has CDR1 MGHRA and CDR2 YSYEKL. The CDR3 spells CASSHKKQGIGDQPQHF. Here the CDR3 DNA reads TGCGCCAGCAGCCACAAAAAACAGGGAATTGGGGATCAGCCCCAGCATTTT.

CDR3 region: CASSYGRLADYNEQFF. Here the CDR3 DNA reads TGCGCCAGCAGCTATGGAAGGCTAGCGGATTACAATGAGCAGTTCTTC. The chain combines TRBV5-1 with TRBJ2-1; 7 nucleotides match TRBD2. This CDR3 comprises 16 residues. V trimming: 3 bases; J trimming: 4 bases; junction bases outside the gene matches: 10. The germline gives CDR1 SGHRS, CDR2 YFSETQ.

The chain carries TRBV7-2 and TRBJ1-2; maybe TRBD1 (5 bases). The V gene lost 5 bases and the J gene lost 4 bases, with 8 bases spanning the gap. Germline assignment: CDR1 SGHTA and CDR2 FQGNSA. The CDR3 is made up of 12 amino acids. The CDR3 region is CASSGDSYGYTF. In DNA, the CDR3 is TGTGCCAGCAGCGGAGACAGCTATGGCTACACCTTC.